The rows below give T cell receptor beta chains drawn from one sample of a study of cytomegalovirus exposure and HLA in healthy donors. The table came from immunoSEQ multiplex PCR; TCRdb's copy has only in-frame clones and leaves some out. This sample's clone table lists tens of thousands of clones. Sample: PBMCs. The receptors were gathered from a woman aged 45-59 years in good health and CMV-seropositive. The conserved cysteine and the conserved F or W are not part of the CDR3 here.

TRBV19	TRBJ1-1	ASSSYRGGLTEAF
TRBV7-8	TRBJ1-5	ASSLNGGRQPQH
TRBV10-3	TRBJ1-1	AIGVGTGNLLGAF
TRBV19	TRBJ2-3	ASRLAGDTQY
TRBV5-1	TRBJ2-5	ASSLGHATGEGFQETQY
TRBV7-9	TRBJ2-7	ASSLGSRTGSHEQY
TRBV7-6	TRBJ2-2	ASSLAGGSGTGELF
TRBV19	TRBJ1-4	ASSRTHGGGEKLF
TRBV19	TRBJ2-5	ASSIVGGRETQY
TRBV9	TRBJ1-1	ASSAGGFDTEAF
TRBV6-1	TRBJ1-2	ASRVDSSYGYT
TRBV4-1	TRBJ2-2	ASSQDRNTGELF
TRBV10-2	TRBJ1-4	ASSESGGGGEKLF
TRBV5-1	TRBJ2-1	ASSLAATSVGDEQF
TRBV9	TRBJ2-7	ASSVGGAGGSYEQY
TRBV19	TRBJ2-7	ASSPTSNHEQY
TRBV29-1	TRBJ2-6	SVAVGANVLT
TRBV5-1	TRBJ2-3	ASSLSADTQY
TRBV5-1	TRBJ2-5	ASSRDSPGETQY
TRBV5-5	TRBJ1-6	ASSAQGQGAGTYNSPLH
TRBV2	TRBJ2-7	ASRGSSYEQY
TRBV29-1	TRBJ1-5	SVSKGAGQPQH
TRBV29-1	TRBJ2-7	SVGTGSSAYEQY
TRBV5-1	TRBJ2-3	ASSLLAGGTDTQY
TRBV5-6	TRBJ2-5	ASSWWDTQQTQY
TRBV19	TRBJ1-1	ASSTGPVRNTEAF
TRBV29-1	TRBJ2-7	SVEGTGGYEQY
TRBV4-1	TRBJ2-3	ASSLAPVASVSSTDTQY
TRBV7-6	TRBJ2-1	ASSSRGDRSYNEQF
TRBV7-2	TRBJ2-1	ASSSPGLAGGRREQF
TRBV4-3	TRBJ2-1	ASSQGQGSDNEQF
TRBV7-9	TRBJ2-7	ASSRAGTYEQY
TRBV18	TRBJ2-7	ASSPTQGIGNEQY
TRBV4-2	TRBJ2-1	ASSISSSSGASYNEQF
TRBV27	TRBJ1-3	ASSLVEPGLGNTIY
TRBV4-3	TRBJ2-6	ASSQETASGANVLT
TRBV5-1	TRBJ1-2	ASSWPSDPNAGSLYGYT
TRBV4-1	TRBJ2-1	ASSHATSGRGVEQF
TRBV27	TRBJ1-1	ASSLRGAHTEAF
TRBV5-1	TRBJ1-1	ASSPYRGMNTEAF
TRBV5-1	TRBJ1-2	ASSESGQFNYGYT
TRBV29-1	TRBJ1-1	SVGDRGTF
TRBV27	TRBJ2-3	ASSFHLGTGGVTDTQY
TRBV7-9	TRBJ2-3	ASSLQYGDTQY